The source of this T cell receptor (beta chain) is a study of blood T cell repertoires in COVID-19. The CDR3 loop spans 13 amino acids. Trimming stripped 6 bases from V and 11 bases from J, with 16 bases between. Germline V gene sequence: CDR1 LNHDA, CDR2 SQIVND (reference sequence). Only in-frame clones appear in the TCRdb table, and some are missing; sequencing was by immunoSEQ multiplex PCR. The sample records around 95,000 clones, about 80% being singletons. Sequenced input: peripheral blood. This TCR derives from a woman between 65 and 79 years old with acute or convalescent COVID-19. The chain carries TRBV19 and TRBJ1-4; D uncertain. In nucleotides, the CDR3 is TGTGCCAGTAGAGAATCTGATCGCAGGAAACTGTTTTTT. This gives the protein CASRESDRRKLFF.